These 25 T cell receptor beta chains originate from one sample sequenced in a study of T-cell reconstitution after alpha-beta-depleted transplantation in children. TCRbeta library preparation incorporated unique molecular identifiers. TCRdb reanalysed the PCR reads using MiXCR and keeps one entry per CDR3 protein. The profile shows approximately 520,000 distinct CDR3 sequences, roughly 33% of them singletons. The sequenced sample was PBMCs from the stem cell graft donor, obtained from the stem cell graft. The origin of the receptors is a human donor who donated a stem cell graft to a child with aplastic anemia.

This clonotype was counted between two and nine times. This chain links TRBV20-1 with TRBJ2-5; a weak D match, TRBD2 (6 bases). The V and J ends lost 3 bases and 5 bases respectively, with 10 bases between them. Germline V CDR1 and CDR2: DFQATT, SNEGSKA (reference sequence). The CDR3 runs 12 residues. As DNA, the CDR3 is TGCAGTGCTAGGATCCTAGCGGAGACCCAGTACTTC. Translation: CSARILAETQYF.

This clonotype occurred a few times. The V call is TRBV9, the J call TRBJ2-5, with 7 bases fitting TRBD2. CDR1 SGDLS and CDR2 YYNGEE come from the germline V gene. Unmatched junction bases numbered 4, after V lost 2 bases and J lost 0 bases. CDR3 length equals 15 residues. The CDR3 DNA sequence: TGTGCCAGCAGCGTTGGGGGGGGGAACCAAGAGACCCAGTACTTC. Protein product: CASSVGGGNQETQYF.

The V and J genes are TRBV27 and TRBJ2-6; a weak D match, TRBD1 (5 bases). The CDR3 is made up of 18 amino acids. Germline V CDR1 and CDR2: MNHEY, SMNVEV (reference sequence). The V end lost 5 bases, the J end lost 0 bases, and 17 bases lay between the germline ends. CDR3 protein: CASSPRAGLLSGANVLTF. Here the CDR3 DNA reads TGTGCCAGCAGTCCTCGGGCAGGGCTCCTCTCTGGGGCCAACGTCCTGACTTTC.

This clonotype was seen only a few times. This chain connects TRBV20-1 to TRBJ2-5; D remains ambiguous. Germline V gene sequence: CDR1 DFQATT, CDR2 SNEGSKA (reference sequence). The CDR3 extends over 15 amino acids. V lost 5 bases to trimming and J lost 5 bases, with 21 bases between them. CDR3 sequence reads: CSARPQKGSPETQYF. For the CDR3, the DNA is TGCAGTGCTCGCCCCCAAAAGGGATCGCCGGAGACCCAGTACTTC.

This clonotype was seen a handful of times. In DNA form, the CDR3 reads TGCAGTGCCGAAAGCGGATTGGCTGGGTACTTC. Amino acid sequence: CSAESGLAGYF. The chain employs TRBV20-1 and TRBJ2-7; possibly TRBD2 for D (5 bases). This CDR3 has 11 amino acids. Looked up from germline, CDR1 is DFQATT and CDR2 is SNEGSKA (reference sequence). V was cut by 6 bases and J by 12 bases, with 18 bases left in between.

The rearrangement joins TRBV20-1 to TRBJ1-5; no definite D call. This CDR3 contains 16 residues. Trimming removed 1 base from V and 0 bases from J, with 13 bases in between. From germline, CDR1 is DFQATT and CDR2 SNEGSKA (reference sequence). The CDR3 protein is CSARGRHAYSNQPQHF. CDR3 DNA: TGCAGTGCTAGAGGTCGGCATGCTTATAGCAATCAGCCCCAGCATTTT.

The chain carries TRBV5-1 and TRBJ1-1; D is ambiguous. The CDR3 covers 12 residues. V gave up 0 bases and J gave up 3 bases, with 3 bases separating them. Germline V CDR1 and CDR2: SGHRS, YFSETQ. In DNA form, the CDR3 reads TGCGCCAGCAGCTTGGGCCACACTGAAGCTTTCTTT. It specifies CASSLGHTEAFF.

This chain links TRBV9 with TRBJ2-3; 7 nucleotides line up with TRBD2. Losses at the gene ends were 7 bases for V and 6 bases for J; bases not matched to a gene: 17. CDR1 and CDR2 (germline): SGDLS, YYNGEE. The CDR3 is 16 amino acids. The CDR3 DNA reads TGTGCCAGCGCAACCCGACAGACTAGCCCGCGGGATACGCAGTATTTT. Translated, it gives CASATRQTSPRDTQYF.

The CDR3 DNA reads TGTGCCAGCAGCCAAGGTCGACAGGCTACGTACACCGGGGAGCTGTTTTTT. Protein product: CASSQGRQATYTGELFF. The chain recombines TRBV4-2 with TRBJ2-2, with D perhaps matching TRBD1 (6 bases). Germline values: CDR1 LGHNA, CDR2 YNFKEQ. The length of the CDR3 is 17 residues. V was clipped by 1 base and J by 3 bases, with 15 bases between them.

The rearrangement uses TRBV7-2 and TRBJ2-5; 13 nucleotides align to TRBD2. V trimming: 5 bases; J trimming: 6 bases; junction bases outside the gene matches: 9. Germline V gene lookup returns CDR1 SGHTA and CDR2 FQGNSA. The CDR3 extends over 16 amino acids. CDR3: CASSQWTSGSLKTQYF. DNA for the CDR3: TGTGCCAGCAGCCAATGGACTAGCGGGAGCCTTAAGACCCAGTACTTC.

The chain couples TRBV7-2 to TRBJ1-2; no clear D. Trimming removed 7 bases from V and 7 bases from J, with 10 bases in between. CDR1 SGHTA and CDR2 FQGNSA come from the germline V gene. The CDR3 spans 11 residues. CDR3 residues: CASTSLGGYTF. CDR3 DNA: TGTGCCAGCACCTCACTGGGTGGCTACACCTTC.

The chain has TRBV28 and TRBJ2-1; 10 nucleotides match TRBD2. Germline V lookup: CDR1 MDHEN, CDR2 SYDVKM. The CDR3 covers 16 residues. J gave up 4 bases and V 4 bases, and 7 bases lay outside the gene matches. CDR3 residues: CASSSTLAGAYNEQFF. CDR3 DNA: TGTGCCAGCAGTTCGACCCTAGCGGGGGCGTACAATGAGCAGTTCTTC. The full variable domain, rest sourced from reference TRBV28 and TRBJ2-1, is DVKVTQSSRYLVKRTGEKVFLECVQDMDHENMFWYRQDPGLGLRLIYFSYDVKMKEKGDIPEGYSVSREKKERFSLILESASTNQTSMYLCASSSTLAGAYNEQFFGPGTRLTVL.

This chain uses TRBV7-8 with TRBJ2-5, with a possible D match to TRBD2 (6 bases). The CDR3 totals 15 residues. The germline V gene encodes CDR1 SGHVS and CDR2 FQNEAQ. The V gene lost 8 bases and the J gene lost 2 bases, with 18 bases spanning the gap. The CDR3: CASGETAGRQETQYF. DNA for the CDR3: TGTGCCAGCGGAGAAACAGCGGGTAGGCAAGAGACCCAGTACTTC.

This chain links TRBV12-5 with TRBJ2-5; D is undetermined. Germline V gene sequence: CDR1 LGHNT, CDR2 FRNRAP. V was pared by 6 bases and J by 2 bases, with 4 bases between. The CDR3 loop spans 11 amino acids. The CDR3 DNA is TGTGCTAGTGGGGGGCAAGAGACCCAGTACTTC. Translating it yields CASGGQETQYF.

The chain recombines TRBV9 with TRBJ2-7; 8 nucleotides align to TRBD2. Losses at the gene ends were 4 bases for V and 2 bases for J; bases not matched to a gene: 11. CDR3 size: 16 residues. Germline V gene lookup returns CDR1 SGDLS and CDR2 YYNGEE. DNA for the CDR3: TGTGCCAGCAGCCATCCGTCCAGCGGGAGCCCCTACGAGCAGTACTTC. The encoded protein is CASSHPSSGSPYEQYF.

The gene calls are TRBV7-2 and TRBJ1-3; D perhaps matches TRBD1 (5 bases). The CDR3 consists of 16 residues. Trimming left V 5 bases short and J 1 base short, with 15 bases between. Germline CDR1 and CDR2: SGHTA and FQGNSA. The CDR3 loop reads CASSQLVGGSGNTIYF. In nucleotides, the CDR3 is TGTGCCAGCAGCCAACTCGTGGGGGGTTCTGGAAACACCATATATTTT.

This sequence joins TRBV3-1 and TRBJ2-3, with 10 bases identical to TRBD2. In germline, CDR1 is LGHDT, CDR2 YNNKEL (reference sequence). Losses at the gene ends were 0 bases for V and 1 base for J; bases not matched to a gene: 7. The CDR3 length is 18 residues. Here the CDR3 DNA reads TGTGCCAGCAGCCAAGAGTCCTTAGCGGGAGGTGGCACAGATACGCAGTATTTT. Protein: CASSQESLAGGGTDTQYF.

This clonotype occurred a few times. CDR3 protein: CAISDPSSGRAPETQYF. DNA of the CDR3: TGTGCCATCAGTGACCCTTCTAGCGGGAGGGCCCCGGAGACCCAGTACTTC. The chain carries TRBV10-3 and TRBJ2-5, with TRBD2 matching 12 bases. From germline, CDR1 is ENHRY and CDR2 SYGVKD. The CDR3 loop spans 17 amino acids. After removal of 3 bases from V and 5 bases from J, the junction contained 10 bases not matched to a gene.

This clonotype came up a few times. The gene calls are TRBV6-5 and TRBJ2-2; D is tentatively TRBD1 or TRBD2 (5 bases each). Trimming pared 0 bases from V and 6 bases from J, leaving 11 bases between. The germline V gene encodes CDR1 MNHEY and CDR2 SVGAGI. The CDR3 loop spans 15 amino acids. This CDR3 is CASSYSYRGAGELFF. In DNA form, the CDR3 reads TGTGCCAGCAGTTACTCGTATAGAGGGGCCGGGGAGCTGTTTTTT.

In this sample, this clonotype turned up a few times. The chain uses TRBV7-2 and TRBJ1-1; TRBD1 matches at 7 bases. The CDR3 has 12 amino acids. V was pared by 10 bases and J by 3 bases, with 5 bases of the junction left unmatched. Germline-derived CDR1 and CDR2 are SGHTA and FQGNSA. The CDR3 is CAMGQPHTEAFF. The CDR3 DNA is TGTGCCATGGGACAGCCCCACACTGAAGCTTTCTTT.

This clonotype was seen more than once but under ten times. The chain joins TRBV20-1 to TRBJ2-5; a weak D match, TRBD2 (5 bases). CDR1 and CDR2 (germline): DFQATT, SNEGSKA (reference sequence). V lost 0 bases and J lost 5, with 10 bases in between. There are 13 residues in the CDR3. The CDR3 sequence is CSARDGEYETQYF. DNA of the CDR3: TGCAGTGCTAGAGACGGGGAGTATGAGACCCAGTACTTC.

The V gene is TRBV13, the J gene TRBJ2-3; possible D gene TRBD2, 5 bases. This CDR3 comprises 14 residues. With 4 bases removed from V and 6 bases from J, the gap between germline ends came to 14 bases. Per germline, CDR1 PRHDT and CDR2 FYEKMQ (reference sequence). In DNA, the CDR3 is TGTGCCAGCAGCTCCTGGTCAGCGGTTGATACGCAGTATTTT. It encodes CASSSWSAVDTQYF. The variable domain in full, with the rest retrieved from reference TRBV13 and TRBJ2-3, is AAGVIQSPRHLIKEKRETATLKCYPIPRHDTVYWYQQGPGQDPQFLISFYEKMQSDKGSIPDRFSAQQFSDYHSELNMSSLELGDSALYFCASSSWSAVDTQYFGPGTRLTVL.

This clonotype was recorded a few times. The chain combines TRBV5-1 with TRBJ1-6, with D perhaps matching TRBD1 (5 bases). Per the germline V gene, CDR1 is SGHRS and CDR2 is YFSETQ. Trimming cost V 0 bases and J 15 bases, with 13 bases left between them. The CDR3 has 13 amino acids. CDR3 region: CASSLGVTAYLHF. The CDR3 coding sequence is TGCGCCAGCAGCTTGGGGGTGACAGCCTACCTCCACTTT.

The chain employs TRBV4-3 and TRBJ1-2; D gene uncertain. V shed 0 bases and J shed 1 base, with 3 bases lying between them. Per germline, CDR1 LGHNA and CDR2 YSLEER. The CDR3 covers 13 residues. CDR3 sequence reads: CASSQDSNYGYTF. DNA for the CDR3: TGCGCCAGCAGCCAAGACAGTAACTATGGCTACACCTTC.

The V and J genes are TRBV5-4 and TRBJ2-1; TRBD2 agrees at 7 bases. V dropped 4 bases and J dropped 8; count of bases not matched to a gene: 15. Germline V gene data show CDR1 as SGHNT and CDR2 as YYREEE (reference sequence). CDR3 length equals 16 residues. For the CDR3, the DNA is TGTGCCAGCAGCCCCGTAGGAGGGAGGGCCGTCGATGAGCAGTTCTTC. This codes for CASSPVGGRAVDEQFF.